Following are 10 T cell receptor beta chains from one sample sequenced in a study of CD8+ T cells in alopecia areata (dated by TCRdb to the late 2010s). The method was the immunoSEQ multiplex PCR assay. RNA was extracted from all samples and reverse transcribed into cDNA as template for TCR sequencing. What TCRdb holds here is the immuneACCESS table cut down to in-frame rearrangements. Part of the clones is not present; checked against another copy, under half of the missing clones reflect an unresolved V gene, and the others are unexplained. This sample gives approximately 200,000 clones in total; roughly two fifths of them show up just once. The ten largest clones add up to approximately 2.9% of the sample. The sample's treatment or condition label, in plain terms: oral pan-JAK inhibitor, 5-10 mg twice daily. This sample comprised CD4+ T cells sorted from blood, obtained at approximately week 37, from a patient treated with tofacitinib. Source of these receptors: a human donor with alopecia areata.

This sequence joins TRBV29-1 and TRBJ1-2, with a tentative D call TRBD1 (5 bases). The CDR3 consists of 12 residues. V was shortened by 4 bases and J by 3 bases, with 9 bases between the two germline ends. Germline loops: CDR1 SQVTM, CDR2 ANQGSEA. The CDR3 loop is CSVVGGDYGYTF. For the CDR3, the DNA is TGCAGCGTTGTTGGGGGTGACTATGGCTACACCTTC.

The chain recombines TRBV7-2 with TRBJ1-2, with 9 bases that match TRBD1. V shed 5 bases, J shed 7 bases, and the junction held 11 bases outside the gene matches. This CDR3 has 15 residues. CDR1 is SGHTA and CDR2 is FQGNSA in the germline V gene. DNA of the CDR3: TGTGCCAGCAGCCCCCAGGGACAGGGTTGGGCTGGCTACACCTTC. Its translation is CASSPQGQGWAGYTF.

This clone came up a few times. The rearrangement uses TRBV29-1 and TRBJ2-2; 8 bases are shared with TRBD1. V shed 6 bases, J shed 6 bases, and the junction held 6 bases outside the gene matches. Germline-derived CDR1 and CDR2 are SQVTM and ANQGSEA. The CDR3 runs 13 residues. The CDR3 nucleotides read TGCAGCGTCGAACAGGGGGTTGCCGGGGAGCTGTTTTTT. This codes for CSVEQGVAGELFF.

This clone was seen only a few times. J is TRBJ1-5 and V is TRBV10-3; 7 bases align to TRBD1. With 8 bases clipped from V and 4 bases from J, the junction kept 8 bases outside the gene matches. CDR1 and CDR2 (germline): ENHRY, SYGVKD. This CDR3 spans 14 amino acids. CDR3 coding DNA: TGTGCCATCGGCCCCGGGACAGCAAATCAGCCCCAGCATTTT. This encodes CAIGPGTANQPQHF.

Comments on this clone: A read error may account for a junction end that differs from germline. This chain connects TRBV7-2 to TRBJ2-5, with 10 bases identical to TRBD2. The CDR3 totals 13 residues. Germline loops: CDR1 SGHTA, CDR2 FQGNSA. The chain's CDR3 is CASSLAGVETQYF. CDR3 DNA sequence: TGTGCCAGCAGCCTAGCGGGAGTGGAGACCCAGTACTTC.

The rearrangement links TRBV29-1 to TRBJ2-5, with 10 bases that match TRBD2. From germline, CDR1 is SQVTM and CDR2 ANQGSEA. This CDR3 is 17 amino acids long. Trimming removed 7 bases from V and 0 bases from J; junction bases left unmatched: 14. CDR3 sequence reads: CSGGRASGSAYQETQYF. In nucleotides, the CDR3 is TGCAGCGGGGGCCGGGCTAGCGGGAGCGCGTACCAAGAGACCCAGTACTTC. Variable domain in full (rest from reference TRBV29-1 and TRBJ2-5): SAVISQKPSRDICQRGTSLTIQCQVDSQVTMMFWYRQQPGQSLTLIATANQGSEATYESGFVIDKFPISRPNLTFSTLTVSNMSPEDSSIYLCSGGRASGSAYQETQYFGPGTRLLVL.

The chain employs TRBV30 and TRBJ2-5; D unresolved. Trimming took 3 bases from V and 3 from J, leaving 17 bases between them. CDR3 length: 15 residues. The germline V gene has CDR1 GTSNPN and CDR2 SVGIG (reference sequence). CDR3 DNA sequence: TGTGCCTGGAGCCTTTCATTAGGACCTAAAGAGACCCAGTACTTC. Translation gives CAWSLSLGPKETQYF.

This chain connects TRBV18 to TRBJ2-7; D is unclear. The CDR3 is 13 amino acids. V was cut by 2 bases and J by 6 bases, with 11 bases left in between. CDR1 and CDR2 from the germline V gene are KGHSH and LQKENI. The CDR3 sequence is CASSPYGASEQYF. CDR3 DNA: TGTGCCAGCTCACCATACGGAGCTAGCGAGCAGTACTTC.

This clone was recorded a few times. CDR3 in amino acids: CASGLLRSGDTQYF. The CDR3 nucleotides read TGTGCCAGCGGCCTTTTGCGGTCGGGAGATACGCAGTATTTT. V and J are TRBV27 and TRBJ2-3; no clear D gene. The V end was cut by 8 bases, the J end by 5 bases, with 17 bases between. The germline CDR1 and CDR2 sequences are MNHEY and SMNVEV (reference sequence). This CDR3 spans 14 amino acids.

The gene calls are TRBV5-1 and TRBJ2-2, with D unclear. Trimming removed 0 bases at V and 1 base at J, with 10 bases between. The CDR3 covers 16 residues. Per the germline V gene, CDR1 is SGHRS and CDR2 is YFSETQ. As DNA, the CDR3 is TGCGCCAGCAGCTTGGCCGAAGGCGTGAACACCGGGGAGCTGTTTTTT. It yields the protein CASSLAEGVNTGELFF.